The 25 T cell receptor beta chains listed next were all sequenced from one sample in a study of blood T cell repertoires in COVID-19. The assay was immunoSEQ multiplex PCR, and TCRdb's table has in-frame clones only and misses some. The repertoire holds some 210,000 clones, 81% seen once, with about 8.9% in the top ten. Specimen: PBMCs or T cells enriched from blood (not recorded which). The source of these receptors is a woman aged 50 to 60 with acute COVID-19.

V gene TRBV21-1 combines with J gene TRBJ2-7; the table's D call, TRBD2, has no DNA check behind it. TRBV21-1 is deemed a pseudogene. This CDR3 spans 15 amino acids. For the CDR3, the DNA is TGTGCCAGCAGCAAACGCGGGGAAGCCCCCTACGAGCAGTACTTC. Translating gives CASSKRGEAPYEQYF.

The genes are TRBV4-1 and TRBJ1-2; tentatively, D is TRBD1 (6 bases). The CDR3 covers 14 residues. CDR1 and CDR2 from the germline V gene are MGHRA and YSYEKL. Between the trimmed V and J ends, which lost 1 base and 4 bases, there was a span of 10 bases. The CDR3 DNA sequence: TGCGCCAGCAGCCAAGCAGGGGAGGGCTATGGCTACACCTTC. Encoded protein: CASSQAGEGYGYTF.

This clone has just one count. The chain is built from TRBV19 and TRBJ1-6, with D maybe TRBD1 (5 bases). V lost 6 bases to trimming and J lost 8 bases, with 14 bases between them. Germline V gene data show CDR1 as LNHDA and CDR2 as SQIVND (reference sequence). This CDR3 has 14 residues. The CDR3 DNA follows: TGTGCCAGTAGGTCTACCTGGGGGGATTCACCCCTCCACTTT. Encoded protein: CASRSTWGDSPLHF. The full variable domain, its missing parts supplied by reference TRBV19 and TRBJ1-6, is DGGITQSPKYLFRKEGQNVTLSCEQNLNHDAMYWYRQDPGQGLRLIYYSQIVNDFQKGDIAEGYSVSREKKESFPLTVTSAQKNPTAFYLCASRSTWGDSPLHFGNGTRLTVT.

V usage is TRBV5-6 and J usage is TRBJ2-3; tentative D call: TRBD1 (5 bases). Germline CDR1 SGHDT, CDR2 YYEEEE. The CDR3 is 15 amino acids. The V end was cut by 0 bases, the J end by 1 base, with 9 bases between. This CDR3 reads CASSLGGLGTDTQYF. The CDR3 bases are TGTGCCAGCAGCTTGGGGGGCTTAGGCACAGATACGCAGTATTTT.

The genes are TRBV7-2 and TRBJ1-6, with TRBD1 matching over 10 bases. Germline V CDR1 and CDR2: SGHTA, FQGNSA. The CDR3 is made up of 18 amino acids. V gave up 4 bases and J gave up 13 bases; unmatched junction bases: 19. For the CDR3, the DNA is TGTGCCAGCAGCTCTCCTCCCAAGAGGACAGGGGGAAGAAGGCCCCTCCACTTT. It yields the protein CASSSPPKRTGGRRPLHF.

The gene calls are TRBV10-3 and TRBJ2-5; 8 bases align to TRBD1. Trimming cost V 6 bases and J 5 bases; bases outside gene matches: 5. The CDR3 is 13 residues long. The germline V gene encodes CDR1 ENHRY and CDR2 SYGVKD. The CDR3 DNA follows: TGTGCCATCAGCGGGACAGGAGGGGAGACCCAGTACTTC. Translated: CAISGTGGETQYF.

This clone occurred once. This chain connects TRBV9 to TRBJ2-5; TRBD2 matches at 7 bases. Trimming at V came to 0 bases and at J to 10 bases, leaving 12 bases not matched to a gene. Germline lookup yields CDR1 SGDLS and CDR2 YYNGEE. This CDR3 is 15 amino acids long. CDR3 residues: CASSVGVGVRGDQYF. The CDR3 region has the DNA TGTGCCAGCAGCGTAGGAGTGGGAGTACGGGGGGACCAGTACTTC.

J is TRBJ2-1 and V is TRBV5-1, with TRBD2 matching over 8 bases. J was trimmed by 5 bases and V by 1 base; bases with no gene match: 8. This CDR3 is 16 amino acids long. Germline V gene sequence: CDR1 SGHRS, CDR2 YFSETQ. The CDR3 spells CASSLSRLAPNNEQFF. The CDR3 nucleotides are TGCGCCAGCAGCTTGTCCCGACTAGCGCCGAACAATGAGCAGTTCTTC. The full variable domain, with the rest looked up from reference TRBV5-1 and TRBJ2-1, is KAGVTQTPRYLIKTRGQQVTLSCSPISGHRSVSWYQQTPGQGLQFLFEYFSETQRNKGNFPGRFSGRQFSNSRSEMNVSTLELGDSALYLCASSLSRLAPNNEQFFGPGTRLTVL.

The chain employs TRBV7-2 and TRBJ2-3; D is undetermined. Germline V CDR1 and CDR2: SGHTA, FQGNSA. Trimming removed 5 bases at V and 3 bases at J, with 15 bases between. CDR3 length: 15 amino acids. The CDR3, as DNA: TGTGCCAGCAGCCCTCGACGGGTCGGGACAGATACGCAGTATTTT. This sequence encodes CASSPRRVGTDTQYF. The full variable domain, its missing parts supplied by reference TRBV7-2 and TRBJ2-3, is GAGVSQSPSNKVTEKGKDVELRCDPISGHTALYWYRQSLGQGLEFLIYFQGNSAPDKSGLPSDRFSAERTGGSVSTLTIQRTQQEDSAVYLCASSPRRVGTDTQYFGPGTRLTVL.

The V and J genes are TRBV7-9 and TRBJ2-7, with D possibly matching TRBD1 (6 bases). This CDR3 spans 14 amino acids. V was clipped by 1 base and J by 3 bases, with 10 bases between them. Germline V gene sequence: CDR1 SEHNR, CDR2 FQNEAQ (reference sequence). This CDR3 is CASSLVTGIYEQYF. In nucleotides, the CDR3 is TGTGCCAGCAGCTTAGTCACAGGGATCTACGAGCAGTACTTC. The whole variable domain, remainder taken from reference TRBV7-9 and TRBJ2-7, is DTGVSQNPRHKITKRGQNVTFRCDPISEHNRLYWYRQTLGQGPEFLTYFQNEAQLEKSRLLSDRFSAERPKGSFSTLEIQRTEQGDSAMYLCASSLVTGIYEQYFGPGTRLTVT.

V usage is TRBV19 and J usage is TRBJ1-6; 7 nucleotides agree with TRBD1. CDR1 and CDR2 from the germline V gene are LNHDA and SQIVND (reference sequence). The V and J ends lost 2 bases and 6 bases, in that order; junction bases with no gene match: 1. The CDR3 runs 14 residues. The CDR3 region has the DNA TGTGCCAGTAGTATAAACAGGGGTAATTCACCCCTCCACTTT. This translates into CASSINRGNSPLHF.

The V and J genes are TRBV12-3 or TRBV12-4 and TRBJ2-1, with 7 nucleotides matching TRBD1. The V gene end was trimmed by 7 bases and the J gene end by 7 bases; junction bases not matched to a gene: 4. This CDR3 is built from 12 residues. The CDR3 spells CASNPGGNEQFF. The CDR3 DNA is TGTGCCAGCAACCCAGGGGGAAATGAGCAGTTCTTC.

As regards this clone: One end of the junction is discordant with germline, which a read error may explain. The chain has TRBV7-7 and TRBJ1-6; tentative D call: TRBD1 (5 bases). The CDR3 consists of 15 residues. In germline, CDR1 is SSHAT, CDR2 FNYEAQ (reference sequence). The CDR3 DNA reads as TGTGCTAGCAGCTTAGGGGCCGGAAAGGAATCACCCCTCCACTTT. Its translation is CASSLGAGKESPLHF.

This chain connects TRBV11-3 to TRBJ2-7; 7 bases are shared with TRBD1. The germline V gene encodes CDR1 SGHNT and CDR2 YENEEA. V lost 0 bases and J lost 3; bases outside the gene matches: 5. This CDR3 spans 15 amino acids. DNA of the CDR3: TGTGCCAGCAGCTTAGATGGGGACAGTTACTACGAGCAGTACTTC. Translated: CASSLDGDSYYEQYF.

This rearrangement joins TRBV11-3 to TRBJ2-1, with D perhaps TRBD2 (5 bases). Per the germline V gene, CDR1 is SGHNT and CDR2 is YENEEA. Trimming stripped 0 bases from V and 4 bases from J, with 10 bases between. This CDR3 comprises 15 residues. In nucleotides, the CDR3 is TGTGCCAGCAGCTTAGAAGGACTGTCTTACAATGAGCAGTTCTTC. It specifies CASSLEGLSYNEQFF. The complete variable domain, with remaining parts taken from reference TRBV11-3 and TRBJ2-1, reads EAGVVQSPRYKIIEKKQPVAFWCNPISGHNTLYWYLQNLGQGPELLIRYENEEAVDDSQLPKDRFSAERLKGVDSTLKIQPAELGDSAVYLCASSLEGLSYNEQFFGPGTRLTVL.

J is TRBJ2-7 and V is TRBV28, with D possibly TRBD2 on 6 matching bases. The CDR3 runs 16 residues. Germline V gene data show CDR1 as MDHEN and CDR2 as SYDVKM. V lost 2 bases and J lost 3, with 17 bases in between. The CDR3 DNA sequence: TGTGCCAGCAGTTTACAGGGAGGATTTTACGTCTACGAGCAGTACTTC. It is translated as CASSLQGGFYVYEQYF.

The count of this clone is one. J is TRBJ2-1 and V is TRBV29-1, with TRBD1 identical over 9 bases. The trim removed 4 bases at V and 4 bases at J, leaving 5 bases unmatched. CDR3 length: 14 residues. Germline CDR1 reads SQVTM; CDR2 reads ANQGSEA. The CDR3 loop reads CSVAGTGPYNEQFF. CDR3 DNA: TGCAGCGTTGCCGGGACAGGGCCATACAATGAGCAGTTCTTC.

There are a few counts of this clone. The chain uses TRBV6-5 and TRBJ2-2; tentatively, D is TRBD1 (6 bases). CDR1 MNHEY and CDR2 SVGAGI come from the germline V gene. This CDR3 has 14 residues. V lost 7 bases and J 9 bases, leaving 18 bases between the germline ends. DNA of the CDR3: TGTGCCAGCACCCTCAGAGGGGGTCACCGGGAGCTGTTTTTT. It yields the protein CASTLRGGHRELFF.

This chain joins TRBV27 and TRBJ2-7; 14 bases align to TRBD2. This CDR3 has 15 residues. J was trimmed by 0 bases and V by 8 bases; bases with no gene match: 3. Looked up from germline, CDR1 is MNHEY and CDR2 is SMNVEV (reference sequence). The CDR3 region has the DNA TGTGCCAGCCACGGACTAGCGGGAGGCTCCTACGAGCAGTACTTC. Encoded protein: CASHGLAGGSYEQYF.

Only a few counts were recorded for this clone. The chain recombines TRBV15 with TRBJ2-5; possibly TRBD1 for D (6 bases). Looked up from germline, CDR1 is LNHNV and CDR2 is YYDKDF (reference sequence). The CDR3 spans 14 residues. Deletions cut 0 bases from V and 5 bases from J, with 10 bases between. CDR3 bases: TGTGCCACCAGCAGAGAGGGGGCTGGGGAGACCCAGTACTTC. This gives the protein CATSREGAGETQYF.

This clone was seen a few times. The chain joins TRBV4-1 to TRBJ2-7, with TRBD1 matching over 7 bases. CDR1 MGHRA and CDR2 YSYEKL come from the germline V gene. The CDR3 has 14 amino acids. V lost 5 bases to trimming and J lost 2 bases; unmatched junction nucleotides: 6. Here the CDR3 DNA reads TGCGCCAGCAGCGAGCACAGGGGACCCTACGAGCAGTACTTC. It translates to CASSEHRGPYEQYF.

J is TRBJ2-3 and V is TRBV3-1 (or the pseudogene TRBV3-2), with D possibly matching TRBD2 (6 bases). The V gene's germline CDR1 is LGHDT and CDR2 YNNKEL (reference sequence). The CDR3 has 15 residues. Trimming cost V 7 bases and J 2 bases, with 16 bases left between them. The CDR3 spells CASTLSAGNTDTQYF. CDR3 nucleotide sequence: TGTGCCAGCACTCTCAGTGCGGGAAACACAGATACGCAGTATTTT.

The V gene is TRBV3-1 (or the pseudogene TRBV3-2), the J gene TRBJ2-5; 8 bases map to TRBD2. Germline V gene sequence: CDR1 LGHDT, CDR2 YNNKEL (reference sequence). Trimming removed 6 bases from V and 2 bases from J; junction bases left unmatched: 2. The CDR3 totals 13 residues. The CDR3 DNA follows: TGTGCCAGCAGAGGACTAGCTCAAGAGACCCAGTACTTC. Translating gives CASRGLAQETQYF.

The V gene is TRBV7-9, the J gene TRBJ1-2; weak D call: TRBD1 (5 bases). In germline, CDR1 is SEHNR, CDR2 FQNEAQ (reference sequence). With 3 bases removed from V and 4 bases from J, the gap between germline ends came to 12 bases. The CDR3 has 14 amino acids. The CDR3 bases are TGTGCCAGCAGCTTTAGGGGCGCCGGCTATGGCTACACCTTC. Translation: CASSFRGAGYGYTF.

The chain recombines TRBV19 with TRBJ1-1, with no clear D. Germline V gene lookup returns CDR1 LNHDA and CDR2 SQIVND (reference sequence). V lost 3 bases, J lost 2 bases, and 13 bases lay in between. The CDR3 covers 15 residues. CDR3 bases: TGTGCCAGTAGTATTTCCAGGCGGGCTAACACTGAAGCTTTCTTT. It is translated as CASSISRRANTEAFF.